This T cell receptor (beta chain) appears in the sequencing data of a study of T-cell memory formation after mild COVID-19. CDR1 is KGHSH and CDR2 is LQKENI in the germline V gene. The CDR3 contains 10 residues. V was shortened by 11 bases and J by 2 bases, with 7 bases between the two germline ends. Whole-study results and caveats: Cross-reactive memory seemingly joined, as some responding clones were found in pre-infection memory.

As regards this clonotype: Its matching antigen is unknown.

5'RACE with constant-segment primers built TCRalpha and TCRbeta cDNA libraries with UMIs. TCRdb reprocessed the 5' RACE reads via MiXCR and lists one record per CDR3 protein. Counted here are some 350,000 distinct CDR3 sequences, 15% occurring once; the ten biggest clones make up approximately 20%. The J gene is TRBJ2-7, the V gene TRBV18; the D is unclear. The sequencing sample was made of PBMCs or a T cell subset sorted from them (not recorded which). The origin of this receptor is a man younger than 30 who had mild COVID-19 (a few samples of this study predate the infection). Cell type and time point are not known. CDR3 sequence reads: CARVPYEQYF. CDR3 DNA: TGTGCCCGCGTTCCCTACGAGCAGTACTTC.